This passage covers 28 T cell receptor beta chains from one sample sequenced in a study of T cell changes during pregnancy in multiple sclerosis. Assay used: immunoSEQ multiplex PCR; TCRdb lists only in-frame clones, some missing. This table holds about 36,000 clones, more than 85% found once. This sample comprised CD4+ T cells from peripheral blood mononuclear cells, obtained in the third trimester of pregnancy. The receptors stem from a female donor in good health, enrolled as a control in a pregnancy study.

The chain carries TRBV19 and TRBJ1-1, with 7 bases matching TRBD1. Trimming took 8 bases from V and 5 from J; bases not matched to a gene: 11. This CDR3 is built from 14 residues. Germline V gives CDR1 LNHDA, CDR2 SQIVND (reference sequence). The DNA for the CDR3 is TGTGCCAGTCTTAGAGACAGGGCGGGGACTGAAGCTTTCTTT. It encodes CASLRDRAGTEAFF.

This chain connects TRBV6-5 to TRBJ2-1, with 7 bases that match TRBD1. The CDR3 covers 15 residues. The J segment lost 6 bases and the V segment lost 2 bases, leaving 7 bases of the junction unmatched. The germline V gene has CDR1 MNHEY and CDR2 SVGAGI. The CDR3 reads CASSYEGQRPNEQFF. Here the CDR3 DNA reads TGTGCCAGCAGTTACGAGGGACAGCGTCCCAATGAGCAGTTCTTC.

V usage is TRBV18 and J usage is TRBJ1-5; TRBD1 might be the D (5 bases). The CDR3 consists of 15 residues. Trimming removed 5 bases from V and 0 bases from J, with 11 bases in between. In germline, CDR1 is KGHSH, CDR2 LQKENI. The CDR3 is CASSEDSYSNQPQHF. Written as DNA, the CDR3 is TGTGCCAGCTCAGAAGACAGTTATAGCAATCAGCCCCAGCATTTT.

This rearrangement joins TRBV2 to TRBJ2-1; D ambiguous. The CDR3 covers 11 residues. In germline, CDR1 is SNHLY, CDR2 FYNNEI. V lost 2 bases and J lost 10, with 6 bases in between. CDR3 sequence (DNA): TGTGCCAGCAGTGAACAGTGGGAGCAGTTCTTC. Its translation: CASSEQWEQFF. Drawing the rest from reference TRBV2 and TRBJ2-1, the complete variable domain is EPEVTQTPSHQVTQMGQEVILRCVPISNHLYFYWYRQILGQKVEFLVSFYNNEISEKSEIFDDQFSVERPDGSNFTLKIRSTKLEDSAMYFCASSEQWEQFFGPGTRLTVL.

This clone has more than one count but fewer than ten. The rearrangement joins TRBV5-6 to TRBJ1-2; 9 positions agree with TRBD1. Looked up from germline, CDR1 is SGHDT and CDR2 is YYEEEE. The V segment lost 0 bases and the J segment 5 bases; nucleotides outside the gene matches: 8. There are 16 residues in the CDR3. The CDR3 DNA is TGTGCCAGCAGCTTGGCTGGAGACAGGGGGTCATATGGCTACACCTTC. Amino acid sequence: CASSLAGDRGSYGYTF.

The V gene is TRBV7-2, the J gene TRBJ2-5; possibly TRBD2 for D (5 bases). From germline, CDR1 is SGHTA and CDR2 FQGNSA. The V and J ends lost 5 bases and 1 base respectively, with 17 bases between them. This CDR3 is built from 16 residues. CDR3 in DNA: TGTGCCAGCAGCCTGGGCCCAATCGGACTCCAAGAGACCCAGTACTTC. Translated, it gives CASSLGPIGLQETQYF.

The chain combines TRBV28 with TRBJ1-1, with 8 bases aligning to TRBD1. This CDR3 comprises 15 residues. CDR1 is MDHEN and CDR2 is SYDVKM in the germline V gene. Losses at the gene ends were 5 bases for V and 3 bases for J; bases not matched to a gene: 8. CDR3 nucleotides: TGTGCCAGCAGTGCAGGGGGCGCCCAAGACACTGAAGCTTTCTTT. Translating gives CASSAGGAQDTEAFF.

The chain joins TRBV6-5 to TRBJ2-7; the D is unclear. Looked up from germline, CDR1 is MNHEY and CDR2 is SVGAGI. The CDR3 is 11 residues long. The V end lost 8 bases, the J end lost 3 bases, and 8 bases lay between the germline ends. CDR3 protein: CASGSNYEQYF. CDR3 coding DNA: TGTGCCAGCGGCTCAAACTACGAGCAGTACTTC.

This clone appeared a single time. The chain is built from TRBV7-9 and TRBJ1-2, with no clear D. The V end was cut by 1 base, the J end by 6 bases, with 12 bases between. The CDR3 runs 14 residues. CDR1 and CDR2 (germline): SEHNR, FQNEAQ (reference sequence). Here the CDR3 reads CASSLVVLSDGYTF. CDR3 coding DNA: TGTGCCAGCAGCTTAGTGGTACTTAGCGATGGCTACACCTTC.

The V call is TRBV18, the J call TRBJ2-1, with 9 bases identical to TRBD1. V was pared by 2 bases and J by 2 bases, with 4 bases of the junction left unmatched. This CDR3 contains 16 residues. CDR1 is KGHSH, CDR2 LQKENI, per germline. The CDR3 loop reads CASSPGTGIAYNEQFF. Written as DNA, the CDR3 is TGTGCCAGCTCACCAGGGACAGGGATCGCCTACAATGAGCAGTTCTTC.

The chain has TRBV6-5 and TRBJ2-3; 8 positions agree with TRBD2. Looked up from germline, CDR1 is MNHEY and CDR2 is SVGAGI. The CDR3 extends over 14 amino acids. With V trimmed by 2 bases and J by 3 bases, 1 base remained unmatched. CDR3 protein: CASSYRGGTDTQYF. CDR3 bases: TGTGCCAGCAGTTACCGGGGGGGAACAGATACGCAGTATTTT.

The gene calls are TRBV6-1 and TRBJ1-5, with a weak D call TRBD1 (6 bases). The CDR3 contains 15 residues. The germline V and J ends were trimmed by 5 bases and 4 bases, with 15 bases remaining between them. The germline V gene encodes CDR1 MNHNS and CDR2 SASEGT. The CDR3: CASSPPGTQNQPQHF. CDR3 nucleotide sequence: TGTGCCAGCAGTCCCCCCGGGACACAGAATCAGCCCCAGCATTTT.

The chain employs TRBV7-2 and TRBJ2-3; D possibly corresponds to TRBD1 (6 bases). The CDR3 length is 15 residues. The V gene lost 5 bases and the J gene lost 0 bases, with 12 bases spanning the gap. Germline V lookup: CDR1 SGHTA, CDR2 FQGNSA. CDR3 sequence reads: CASSLGGQSTDTQYF. The CDR3 nucleotides are TGTGCCAGCAGCCTCGGTGGACAGAGCACAGATACGCAGTATTTT.

This clone was seen only once. V and J are TRBV18 and TRBJ2-7; tentative D call: TRBD2 (6 bases). CDR1 KGHSH and CDR2 LQKENI come from the germline V gene. This CDR3 is built from 16 residues. The V and J ends lost 6 bases and 0 bases respectively, with 18 bases between them. In nucleotides, the CDR3 is TGTGCCAGCTCCCTATTAAAGGAGGGGACCTCCTACGAGCAGTACTTC. Residues: CASSLLKEGTSYEQYF.

The chain recombines TRBV6-6 with TRBJ2-1, with 10 bases lining up with TRBD1. J was trimmed by 8 bases and V by 8 bases; bases with no gene match: 9. The CDR3 consists of 14 residues. Germline-derived CDR1 and CDR2 are MNHNY and SVGAGI (reference sequence). CDR3 sequence reads: CASGGDRGYDEQFF. Written as DNA, the CDR3 is TGTGCCAGCGGGGGGGACAGGGGCTATGATGAGCAGTTCTTC.

The chain recombines TRBV6-5 with TRBJ1-6; TRBD1 matches at 10 bases. The CDR3 is 14 amino acids. The V gene end was trimmed by 7 bases and the J gene end by 10 bases; junction bases not matched to a gene: 7. The germline CDR1 and CDR2 sequences are MNHEY and SVGAGI. CDR3 in amino acids: CASNRGQGNSPLHF. The DNA of the CDR3 is TGTGCCAGCAATCGGGGACAGGGGAACTCACCCCTCCACTTT.

The CDR3 region is CASSMPRDSLEALHF. The CDR3 region has the DNA TGTGCCAGTAGTATGCCGAGGGACAGCCTCGAGGCCCTCCACTTT. V and J are TRBV19 and TRBJ1-6; 7 nucleotides agree with TRBD1. The J segment lost 14 bases and the V segment lost 3 bases, leaving 13 bases of the junction unmatched. CDR1 and CDR2 from the germline V gene are LNHDA and SQIVND (reference sequence). There are 15 residues in the CDR3.

The chain is built from TRBV5-1 and TRBJ2-2; 8 bases match TRBD1. The germline CDR1 and CDR2 sequences are SGHRS and YFSETQ. This CDR3 is built from 14 residues. With 1 base clipped from V and 7 bases from J, the junction kept 3 bases outside the gene matches. In nucleotides, the CDR3 is TGCGCCAGCAGCTTGCAGGGGGCCGGCGGGGAGCTGTTTTTT. This translates into CASSLQGAGGELFF. Based on the CDR3 plus reference TRBV5-1 and TRBJ2-2, the full variable domain is KAGVTQTPRYLIKTRGQQVTLSCSPISGHRSVSWYQQTPGQGLQFLFEYFSETQRNKGNFPGRFSGRQFSNSRSEMNVSTLELGDSALYLCASSLQGAGGELFFGEGSRLTVL.

V gene TRBV19 combines with J gene TRBJ1-6; D not resolved. The CDR3 sequence is 13 residues long. Germline V CDR1 and CDR2: LNHDA, SQIVND (reference sequence). Deletions cut 7 bases from V and 4 bases from J, with 8 bases between. CDR3 protein: CASTSLYNSPLHF. CDR3 in DNA: TGTGCCAGTACGTCGTTGTATAATTCACCCCTCCACTTT.

The CDR3 region has the DNA TGTGCCAGCAGCTTGGGTCCAGGGCTGTTTTTT. This translates into CASSLGPGLFF. J is TRBJ2-2 and V is TRBV5-6; no reliable D call. Between the trimmed V and J ends, which lost 0 bases and 13 bases, there was a span of 7 bases. The length of the CDR3 is 11 residues. Germline V gene sequence: CDR1 SGHDT, CDR2 YYEEEE.

The V and J genes are TRBV27 and TRBJ1-5; 10 bases fit TRBD1. This CDR3 region has 15 residues. Trimming removed 6 bases from V and 7 bases from J; junction bases left unmatched: 9. Germline assignment: CDR1 MNHEY and CDR2 SMNVEV (reference sequence). CDR3 sequence reads: CASSSGTGVSQPQHF. The CDR3 DNA is TGTGCCAGCAGCTCCGGGACAGGGGTTTCCCAGCCCCAGCATTTT.

This clone has a single count. The chain has TRBV2 and TRBJ1-4; 7 nucleotides match TRBD1. The V segment lost 7 bases and the J segment 1 base; nucleotides outside the gene matches: 3. CDR1 SNHLY and CDR2 FYNNEI come from the germline V gene. The CDR3 is 14 amino acids. The CDR3 DNA sequence: TGTGCCAGCAAAAGGGGGCAAACTAATGAAAAACTGTTTTTT. It specifies CASKRGQTNEKLFF. Full variable domain (rest looked up from reference TRBV2 and TRBJ1-4): EPEVTQTPSHQVTQMGQEVILRCVPISNHLYFYWYRQILGQKVEFLVSFYNNEISEKSEIFDDQFSVERPDGSNFTLKIRSTKLEDSAMYFCASKRGQTNEKLFFGSGTQLSVL.

This chain connects TRBV18 to TRBJ2-3; no definite D call. This CDR3 is 11 amino acids long. Germline values: CDR1 KGHSH, CDR2 LQKENI. Trimming took 5 bases from V and 6 from J, leaving 6 bases between them. The DNA of the CDR3 is TGTGCCAGCTCAGCCCGGGATACGCAGTATTTT. Amino acids: CASSARDTQYF.

V and J are TRBV25-1 and TRBJ2-1; TRBD1 might be the D (6 bases). This CDR3 contains 15 residues. V was shortened by 6 bases and J by 0 bases, with 12 bases between the two germline ends. The V gene's germline CDR1 is MGHDK and CDR2 SYGVNS. CDR3 DNA: TGTGCCAGCAGGAATACAGGGTTCTCCTACAATGAGCAGTTCTTC. This codes for CASRNTGFSYNEQFF.

The chain combines TRBV7-2 with TRBJ2-7; 7 bases align to TRBD2. V trimming: 5 bases; J trimming: 2 bases; junction bases outside the gene matches: 6. The CDR3 totals 14 residues. Germline CDR1 and CDR2: SGHTA and FQGNSA. In DNA, the CDR3 is TGTGCCAGCAGCCCTGGGGAGGGGACCTACGAGCAGTACTTC. Protein: CASSPGEGTYEQYF.

V and J are TRBV7-2 and TRBJ1-1, with 7 bases matching TRBD1. Looked up from germline, CDR1 is SGHTA and CDR2 is FQGNSA. Losses at the gene ends were 6 bases for V and 1 base for J; bases not matched to a gene: 8. The CDR3 spans 15 residues. CDR3 in DNA: TGTGCCAGCAGTGGAGGGGGCGTGGGGAACACTGAAGCTTTCTTT. Translating it yields CASSGGGVGNTEAFF.

This clone was counted between two and nine times. This chain joins TRBV18 and TRBJ2-1; the match to TRBD2 covers 8 bases. The CDR3 extends over 14 amino acids. Germline CDR1 is KGHSH and CDR2 is LQKENI. After removal of 6 bases from V and 5 bases from J, the junction contained 6 bases not matched to a gene. This CDR3 reads CASSPSGLDNEQFF. The CDR3 DNA sequence: TGTGCCAGCTCCCCTAGCGGGCTTGACAATGAGCAGTTCTTC.

This rearrangement joins TRBV7-6 to TRBJ1-3; perhaps TRBD1 as D (6 bases). This CDR3 is built from 13 residues. Germline CDR1 is SGHVS and CDR2 is FNYEAQ. Trimming removed 9 bases at V and 1 base at J, with 10 bases between. CDR3 sequence: CARGGRSGNTIYF. CDR3 nucleotides: TGTGCCAGAGGGGGTAGATCTGGAAACACCATATATTTT.